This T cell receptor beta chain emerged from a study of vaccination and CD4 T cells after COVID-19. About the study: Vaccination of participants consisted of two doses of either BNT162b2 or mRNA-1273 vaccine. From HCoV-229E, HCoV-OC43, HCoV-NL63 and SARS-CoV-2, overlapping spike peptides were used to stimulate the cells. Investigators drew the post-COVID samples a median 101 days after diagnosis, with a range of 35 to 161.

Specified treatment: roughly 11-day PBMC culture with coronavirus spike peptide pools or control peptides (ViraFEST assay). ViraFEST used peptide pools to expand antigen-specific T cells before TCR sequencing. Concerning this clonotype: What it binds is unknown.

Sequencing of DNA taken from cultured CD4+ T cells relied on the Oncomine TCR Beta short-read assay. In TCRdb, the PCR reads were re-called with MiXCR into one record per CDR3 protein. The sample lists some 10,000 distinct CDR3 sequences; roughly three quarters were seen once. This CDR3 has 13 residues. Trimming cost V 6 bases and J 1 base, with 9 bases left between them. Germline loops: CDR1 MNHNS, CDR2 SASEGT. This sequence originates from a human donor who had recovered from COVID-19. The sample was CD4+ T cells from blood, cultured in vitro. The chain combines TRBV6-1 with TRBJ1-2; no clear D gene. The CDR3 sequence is CASRFALNYGYTF. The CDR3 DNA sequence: TGTGCCAGCAGATTTGCCCTTAACTATGGCTACACCTTC.